The 20 T cell receptor beta chains in this list originate from one sample, sequenced in a study of identical twins. TCRdb independently ran MiXCR on the 5' RACE reads; one entry per CDR3 protein. The repertoire holds 650,000 to 800,000 distinct CDR3 sequences, with about 9.4% as singletons. These same data were also listed under a study on yellow fever vaccine responses in identical twins.

Sequences were obtained from PBMCs. All receptors derive from a woman aged 18-29 years in good health.

This clonotype was picked up a small number of times. The rearrangement links TRBV7-3 to TRBJ2-5; D is tentatively TRBD1 or TRBD2 (6 bases each). The CDR3 has 13 residues. Germline CDR1 is SGHTA and CDR2 is FQGTGA. V shed 6 bases and J shed 5 bases, with 13 bases lying between them. This CDR3 is CASSRGALETQYF. DNA of the CDR3: TGTGCCAGCAGTAGGGGGGCCCTGGAGACCCAGTACTTC.

The chain employs TRBV27 and TRBJ2-1; possibly TRBD1 or TRBD2 for D (7 bases each). V was clipped by 0 bases and J by 10 bases, with 16 bases between them. The CDR3 sequence is 15 residues long. Germline CDR1 reads MNHEY; CDR2 reads SMNVEV (reference sequence). CDR3 DNA sequence: TGTGCCAGCAGTTTATCTTTAACAGGGGAGGGCGAGCAGTTCTTC. As protein: CASSLSLTGEGEQFF.

In this sample, this clonotype turned up a few times. This chain joins TRBV3-1 and TRBJ2-1, with TRBD1 matching over 9 bases. Unmatched junction bases numbered 9, after V lost 7 bases and J lost 8 bases. This CDR3 has 14 residues. Germline CDR1 LGHDT, CDR2 YNNKEL (reference sequence). The CDR3 region has the DNA TGTGCCAGCACCGGGACAGGGTACAGGGATGAGCAGTTCTTC. Encoded protein: CASTGTGYRDEQFF.

There are a few counts of this clonotype. The rearrangement links TRBV20-1 to TRBJ2-5; a possible D gene is TRBD2 (5 bases). V shed 3 bases and J shed 2 bases, with 16 bases lying between them. Looked up from germline, CDR1 is DFQATT and CDR2 is SNEGSKA (reference sequence). This CDR3 spans 15 amino acids. The CDR3 loop reads CSASEVARRQETQYF. DNA for the CDR3: TGCAGTGCTAGTGAGGTCGCTAGGAGGCAAGAGACCCAGTACTTC.

The chain has TRBV7-9 and TRBJ2-7, with no clear D. Germline-derived CDR1 and CDR2 are SEHNR and FQNEAQ (reference sequence). This CDR3 contains 14 residues. The V gene lost 5 bases and the J gene lost 0 bases, with 11 bases spanning the gap. CDR3 in amino acids: CASSVSRASYEQYF. The CDR3 DNA follows: TGTGCCAGCAGCGTAAGCCGGGCCTCCTACGAGCAGTACTTC.

This clonotype appeared a few times. The chain has TRBV4-3 and TRBJ2-1; D gene ambiguous. V was clipped by 1 base and J by 2 bases, with 9 bases between them. The germline V gene has CDR1 LGHNA and CDR2 YSLEER. This CDR3 region has 15 residues. The CDR3 DNA reads as TGCGCCAGCAGCCAAGGGGCGAGTCCCTACAATGAGCAGTTCTTC. Encoded protein: CASSQGASPYNEQFF.

The chain couples TRBV7-8 to TRBJ1-2, with 12 bases matching TRBD1. The trim removed 5 bases at V and 6 bases at J, leaving 13 bases unmatched. This CDR3 comprises 17 residues. Germline-derived CDR1 and CDR2 are SGHVS and FQNEAQ. DNA for the CDR3: TGTGCCAGCAGCCCATCACCGGGACAGGGGGCGGGAGATGGCTACACCTTC. It is translated as CASSPSPGQGAGDGYTF.

This clonotype was observed many times. This rearrangement joins TRBV6-6 to TRBJ2-7; D unresolved. The length of the CDR3 is 12 residues. The V end lost 2 bases, the J end lost 7 bases, and 9 bases lay between the germline ends. Per germline, CDR1 MNHNY and CDR2 SVGAGI (reference sequence). As DNA, the CDR3 is TGTGCCAGCAGTTACGGCAGGAGTGAGCAGTACTTC. This gives the protein CASSYGRSEQYF.

There are many counts of this clonotype. The V call is TRBV12-3 or TRBV12-4, the J call TRBJ2-1; no clear D gene. Trimming shortened V by 6 bases and J by 8 bases, and 11 bases separated the two germline ends. This CDR3 contains 12 residues. CDR3: CASSDTGDEQFF. The CDR3 DNA follows: TGTGCCAGCAGCGATACTGGGGATGAGCAGTTCTTC.

Comment on this clonotype: A much more abundant neighbour one base away suggests this may be a read error. The rearrangement links TRBV28 to TRBJ2-4; tentatively, D is TRBD2 (5 bases). The CDR3 is 16 residues long. V lost 5 bases, J lost 2 bases, and 16 bases lay in between. Germline V gene lookup returns CDR1 MDHEN and CDR2 SYDVKM. The CDR3 region has the DNA TGTGCCAGCAGTCCTCTATCGGGATATACCAAAAACATTCAGTACTTC. Encoded protein: CASSPLSGYTKNIQYF.

This clonotype was counted ten times or more. The chain uses TRBV4-2 and TRBJ2-7; 9 bases are a match to TRBD2. Unmatched junction bases numbered 1, after V lost 1 base and J lost 3 bases. The CDR3 spans 14 residues. Germline CDR1 reads LGHNA; CDR2 reads YNFKEQ. The CDR3 bases are TGTGCCAGCAGCCAAGGAGCGGGAGGCTACGAGCAGTACTTC. Amino acids: CASSQGAGGYEQYF.

This clonotype was seen many times. The chain joins TRBV20-1 to TRBJ2-7; 7 bases map to TRBD2. CDR1 is DFQATT and CDR2 is SNEGSKA in the germline V gene (reference sequence). Trimming removed 0 bases from V and 12 bases from J; junction bases left unmatched: 14. This CDR3 has 14 residues. CDR3 amino acids: CSARDRVVGTNVYF. The CDR3 DNA reads as TGCAGTGCTAGAGATAGGGTTGTCGGGACTAACGTGTACTTC.

The chain couples TRBV3-1 to TRBJ2-3; 8 bases match TRBD1. CDR1 and CDR2 (germline): LGHDT, YNNKEL (reference sequence). The CDR3 is 16 residues long. Unmatched junction bases numbered 9, after V lost 1 base and J lost 6 bases. CDR3 region: CASSQGGTGGFDTQYF. The CDR3 DNA is TGTGCCAGCAGCCAAGGAGGGACAGGAGGTTTTGATACGCAGTATTTT.

This clonotype was detected ten times or more. The chain couples TRBV29-1 to TRBJ2-3, with 10 bases aligning to TRBD1. Losses at the gene ends were 7 bases for V and 6 bases for J; bases not matched to a gene: 13. Germline CDR1 and CDR2: SQVTM and ANQGSEA. This CDR3 spans 15 amino acids. CDR3 in amino acids: CSAGDPGQGRDTQYF. Here the CDR3 DNA reads TGCAGCGCTGGAGACCCGGGACAGGGGAGGGATACGCAGTATTTT.

V usage is TRBV14 and J usage is TRBJ2-7; 8 positions agree with TRBD2. This CDR3 is 16 amino acids long. V gave up 2 bases and J gave up 0 bases; unmatched junction bases: 6. Per the germline V gene, CDR1 is SGHDN and CDR2 is FVKESK. In nucleotides, the CDR3 is TGTGCCAGCAGCCAATGGACTAGCTTAAGCTCCTACGAGCAGTACTTC. Translating gives CASSQWTSLSSYEQYF.

The genes are TRBV29-1 and TRBJ1-2; a possible D gene is TRBD1 (5 bases). This CDR3 has 12 amino acids. Germline V gene sequence: CDR1 SQVTM, CDR2 ANQGSEA. The V end was cut by 8 bases, the J end by 7 bases, with 17 bases between. The CDR3 DNA reads as TGCAGCATTGGTATAGGGGAGGCTGGCTACACCTTC. It translates to CSIGIGEAGYTF. The full variable domain, completed using reference TRBV29-1 and TRBJ1-2, is SAVISQKPSRDICQRGTSLTIQCQVDSQVTMMFWYRQQPGQSLTLIATANQGSEATYESGFVIDKFPISRPNLTFSTLTVSNMSPEDSSIYLCSIGIGEAGYTFGSGTRLTVV.

This clonotype was seen a few times. V and J are TRBV4-2 and TRBJ2-1; 10 bases align to TRBD2. The length of the CDR3 is 15 residues. CDR1 and CDR2 (germline): LGHNA, YNFKEQ. J was trimmed by 6 bases and V by 5 bases; bases with no gene match: 7. The CDR3 loop is CASSFRLAGVNEQFF. The CDR3 region has the DNA TGTGCCAGCAGCTTTCGCCTAGCGGGAGTCAATGAGCAGTTCTTC.

This clonotype was seen repeatedly, ten times or more. The chain recombines TRBV5-5 with TRBJ2-7; TRBD1 matches at 9 bases. The length of the CDR3 is 16 residues. Germline V gene lookup returns CDR1 SGHKS and CDR2 YYEKEE (reference sequence). The trim removed 4 bases at V and 4 bases at J, leaving 12 bases unmatched. CDR3 sequence (DNA): TGTGCCAGCAGCATCCTAACCGGGACAGGGTGGTACGAGCAGTACTTC. Translated: CASSILTGTGWYEQYF.

A few counts support this clonotype. The genes are TRBV9 and TRBJ1-2; D is possibly TRBD1 (5 bases). This CDR3 is 15 amino acids long. Deletions cut 3 bases from V and 7 bases from J, with 19 bases between. Germline assignment: CDR1 SGDLS and CDR2 YYNGEE. CDR3 bases: TGTGCCAGCAGCGGACGGGGCCCGACGATTGTTGGCTACACCTTC. Protein product: CASSGRGPTIVGYTF.

CDR3 sequence reads: CSVEGRFRTDTQYF. The CDR3 DNA reads TGCAGCGTTGAAGGAAGATTCAGGACAGATACGCAGTATTTT. V usage is TRBV29-1 and J usage is TRBJ2-3; D is uncertain. CDR1 SQVTM and CDR2 ANQGSEA come from the germline V gene. V was pared by 1 base and J by 3 bases, with 11 bases between. The CDR3 covers 14 residues.